This T cell receptor beta chain was sequenced for a study of Graves' ophthalmopathy and Graves' hyperthyroidism. Amplifying from RNA transcripts, the study obtained TCR beta CDR3 regions. HTBI primers served in a first-round RT-PCR, which a second-round multiplex PCR followed. TCRdb re-called the multiplex PCR reads through MiXCR, storing one row per CDR3 protein. The table includes fewer than 650,000 distinct CDR3 sequences, about a fifth detected once. The CDR3 is made up of 16 amino acids. V lost 6 bases, J lost 0 bases, and 15 bases lay in between. The chain joins TRBV12-3 or TRBV12-4 to TRBJ1-5; D gene unclear. Specimen: peripheral blood. This TCR came from a woman between 18 and 29 years old with stable Graves' hyperthyroidism. Some clones in this sample may be carry-over from other donors' samples. This chain's CDR3 is CASSLGTDHSNQPQHF. CDR3 in DNA: TGTGCCAGCAGCCTAGGCACAGATCATAGCAATCAGCCCCAGCATTTT.